A single sample is the source of the 11 T cell receptor beta chains below, sequenced in a study of response to subunit inactivated influenza vaccine. TCRdb called the RT-PCR reads again in MiXCR, with one record for every CDR3 protein. The sample carries 600,000 to 700,000 distinct CDR3 sequences, 14% recorded once. Sample: PBMCs from blood, taken 14 to 15 days before vaccination. Source of these receptors: a man aged 45 to 65 who received an inactivated influenza vaccine.

V usage is TRBV20-1 and J usage is TRBJ2-7; 11 nucleotides line up with TRBD2. V shed 3 bases and J 1 base; nucleotides not matched to a gene: 5. Germline lookup yields CDR1 DFQATT and CDR2 SNEGSKA (reference sequence). The CDR3 loop spans 15 amino acids. The CDR3 region is CSASETSGNSYEQYF. DNA of the CDR3: TGCAGTGCTAGCGAGACTAGCGGGAATTCCTACGAGCAGTACTTC.

This clonotype showed up just a few times. The chain recombines TRBV19 with TRBJ2-2; TRBD1 might be the D (6 bases). The CDR3 has 13 residues. Trimming cost V 6 bases and J 7 bases, with 12 bases left between them. The germline gives CDR1 LNHDA, CDR2 SQIVND (reference sequence). The CDR3 bases are TGTGCCAGTAGCCAACAGGGAATCGGGGAGCTGTTTTTT. The encoded protein is CASSQQGIGELFF.

This clonotype was counted a few times. The J gene is TRBJ1-6, the V gene TRBV20-1; the match to TRBD1 covers 9 bases. V dropped 3 bases and J dropped 7; count of bases not matched to a gene: 7. The germline gives CDR1 DFQATT, CDR2 SNEGSKA (reference sequence). The CDR3 runs to 15 residues. CDR3 in DNA: TGCAGTGCTAGTATAGGGACAGGGAGAAATTCACCCCTCCACTTT. Its protein product is CSASIGTGRNSPLHF.

Many counts were recorded for this clonotype. This chain joins TRBV4-1 and TRBJ2-2; D not resolved. The length of the CDR3 is 17 residues. V dropped 0 bases and J dropped 0 bases, with 11 bases sitting between them. The V gene's germline CDR1 is MGHRA and CDR2 YSYEKL. CDR3 residues: CASSQEGLSSNTGELFF. The CDR3 bases are TGCGCCAGCAGCCAAGAAGGGTTATCCTCGAACACCGGGGAGCTGTTTTTT.

This clonotype has a handful of counts. The chain links TRBV20-1 to TRBJ2-5; D may be TRBD1 or TRBD2 (6 bases each). Looked up from germline, CDR1 is DFQATT and CDR2 is SNEGSKA (reference sequence). This CDR3 region has 15 residues. The V end was cut by 1 base, the J end by 5 bases, with 17 bases between. CDR3: CSARGGGRDLETQYF. CDR3 bases: TGCAGTGCTAGAGGAGGGGGGAGAGATTTGGAGACCCAGTACTTC.

This clonotype was observed a few times. The rearrangement links TRBV20-1 to TRBJ1-5; TRBD1 aligns across 8 bases. The germline V gene has CDR1 DFQATT and CDR2 SNEGSKA (reference sequence). The CDR3 runs 15 residues. V gave up 4 bases and J gave up 3 bases; unmatched junction bases: 8. Here the CDR3 DNA reads TGCAGTGCTAATTCGTTGACAGGGGACAATCAGCCCCAGCATTTT. It translates to CSANSLTGDNQPQHF.

This clonotype appeared a few times. The genes are TRBV29-1 and TRBJ2-3; D unresolved. Germline V lookup: CDR1 SQVTM, CDR2 ANQGSEA. This CDR3 region has 14 residues. Trimming took off 4 bases at V and 0 bases at J, with 11 bases between the two ends. In DNA form, the CDR3 reads TGCAGCGTTGCAAAGCTCGTTAGCACAGATACGCAGTATTTT. This encodes CSVAKLVSTDTQYF.

This clonotype occurred many times. V and J are TRBV6-2 or TRBV6-3 and TRBJ2-5, with D unresolved. This CDR3 has 13 residues. V was clipped by 5 bases and J by 4 bases, with 11 bases between them. Germline V gene sequence: CDR1 MNHEY, CDR2 SVGEGT. The CDR3, as DNA: TGTGCCAGCAGTACGACGGGTGGAGAGACCCAGTACTTC. Its translation is CASSTTGGETQYF.

This chain joins TRBV6-1 and TRBJ2-1; possible D gene TRBD2, 6 bases. The V gene's germline CDR1 is MNHNS and CDR2 SASEGT. This CDR3 spans 15 amino acids. Trimming took 6 bases from V and 6 from J, leaving 18 bases between them. The CDR3, as DNA: TGTGCCAGCAGCCCACGGACGGGACTCGGCAATGAGCAGTTCTTC. Translating it yields CASSPRTGLGNEQFF.

The genes are TRBV15 and TRBJ2-7; 8 bases are shared with TRBD1. Germline values: CDR1 LNHNV, CDR2 YYDKDF (reference sequence). After removal of 0 bases from V and 7 bases from J, the junction contained 8 bases not matched to a gene. The CDR3 consists of 15 residues. The CDR3 region has the DNA TGTGCCACCAGCAGAGACGGACAGGGTTTGGGGGAGCAGTACTTC. Translation gives CATSRDGQGLGEQYF.

The chain couples TRBV6-1 to TRBJ2-7, with TRBD1 identical over 9 bases. Per germline, CDR1 MNHNS and CDR2 SASEGT. The CDR3 loop spans 14 amino acids. V gave up 5 bases and J gave up 2 bases; unmatched junction bases: 4. CDR3 amino acids: CASSRTGEAYEQYF. CDR3 nucleotides: TGTGCCAGCAGTCGGACAGGGGAAGCCTACGAGCAGTACTTC.